A selection of T cell receptor beta chains follows, all from one sample in a study of PD-L1 blockade in urothelial cancer. The assay was immunoSEQ multiplex PCR, and TCRdb's table has in-frame clones only and misses some. The sample lists tens of thousands of clones, around 90% occurring once. Sequenced material: PBMCs, taken around atezolizumab (anti-PD-L1) treatment. The receptors were sampled from a woman aged 60-75 years with urothelial cancer. The CDR3 runs from the conserved cysteine through the conserved F or W. Fields, in order: V gene, clone size, CDR3 length, J gene, CDR3 protein. Clone size is shown for a subset of rows, as once, few, many or a class of expanded clone.

v_gene: TRBV2; abundance: NA; len: 14; j_gene: TRBJ1-2; CDR3aa: CASTQDSINYGYTF
v_gene: TRBV7-2; abundance: NA; len: 16; j_gene: TRBJ1-2; CDR3aa: CASSLGSTGRYYGYTF
v_gene: TRBV27; abundance: once; len: 14; j_gene: TRBJ1-1; CDR3aa: CASSATRWLAEAFF
v_gene: TRBV4-2; abundance: NA; len: 19; j_gene: TRBJ2-1; CDR3aa: CASSQGGGGASRSYNEQFF
v_gene: TRBV19; abundance: NA; len: 15; j_gene: TRBJ2-5; CDR3aa: CASSITQGRLETQYF
v_gene: TRBV9; abundance: NA; len: 14; j_gene: TRBJ2-4; CDR3aa: CASSPGGAPDIQYF
v_gene: TRBV29-1; abundance: NA; len: 13; j_gene: TRBJ1-2; CDR3aa: CSVARGGEYGYTF
v_gene: TRBV7-2; abundance: NA; len: 15; j_gene: TRBJ1-1; CDR3aa: CASSLAVGVNTEAFF
v_gene: TRBV18; abundance: NA; len: 13; j_gene: TRBJ2-5; CDR3aa: CASSPGGAETQYF
v_gene: TRBV4-3; abundance: NA; len: 13; j_gene: TRBJ2-7; CDR3aa: CASSQEGGGEQYF
v_gene: TRBV28; abundance: few; len: 15; j_gene: TRBJ1-1; CDR3aa: CASSLLDRLNTEAFF
v_gene: TRBV18; abundance: NA; len: 14; j_gene: TRBJ2-7; CDR3aa: CASSTGDRTHEQYF
v_gene: TRBV6-5; abundance: NA; len: 15; j_gene: TRBJ1-5; CDR3aa: CASSLTGASNQPQHF
v_gene: TRBV4-3; abundance: NA; len: 16; j_gene: TRBJ2-7; CDR3aa: CASSQDQRTSGTSQYF
v_gene: TRBV21-1; abundance: once; len: 16; j_gene: TRBJ2-7; CDR3aa: CANAMVTSGSSYEQYF
v_gene: TRBV4-2; abundance: NA; len: 17; j_gene: TRBJ2-5; CDR3aa: CASSQDGPSGGQETQYF
v_gene: TRBV10-3; abundance: NA; len: 15; j_gene: TRBJ2-5; CDR3aa: CAISEPRTGQETQYF
v_gene: TRBV29-1; abundance: many; len: 12; j_gene: TRBJ1-2; CDR3aa: CSVDSGQRGYTF
v_gene: TRBV5-1; abundance: NA; len: 14; j_gene: TRBJ2-2; CDR3aa: CASSLVGGPGELFF
v_gene: TRBV5-4; abundance: NA; len: 14; j_gene: TRBJ2-7; CDR3aa: CASSVDRGRYEQYF
v_gene: TRBV29-1; abundance: NA; len: 12; j_gene: TRBJ2-3; CDR3aa: CSVGGGADTQYF
v_gene: TRBV19; abundance: few; len: 14; j_gene: TRBJ1-4; CDR3aa: CASSSTDRTKKLFF
v_gene: TRBV6-5; abundance: NA; len: 13; j_gene: TRBJ1-1; CDR3aa: CASSRTGWTEAFF
v_gene: TRBV7-7; abundance: NA; len: 14; j_gene: TRBJ2-3; CDR3aa: CASSLGLAGDTQYF
v_gene: TRBV5-1; abundance: NA; len: 16; j_gene: TRBJ2-2; CDR3aa: CASSLAGTANTGELFF
v_gene: TRBV2; abundance: NA; len: 15; j_gene: TRBJ2-7; CDR3aa: CASSQLAGRSYEQYF
v_gene: TRBV5-4; abundance: NA; len: 16; j_gene: TRBJ2-1; CDR3aa: CASRRNRASSYNEQFF
v_gene: TRBV5-1; abundance: once; len: 14; j_gene: TRBJ2-5; CDR3aa: CASNRQGYQETQYF
v_gene: TRBV5-1; abundance: NA; len: 14; j_gene: TRBJ2-3; CDR3aa: CASRGLAGADTQYF
v_gene: TRBV10-3; abundance: NA; len: 16; j_gene: TRBJ2-3; CDR3aa: CAISGGQLSFTDTQYF
v_gene: TRBV5-1; abundance: NA; len: 16; j_gene: TRBJ1-1; CDR3aa: CASSSGQGAGNTEAFF
v_gene: TRBV7-2; abundance: NA; len: 15; j_gene: TRBJ1-2; CDR3aa: CASSRPGGQGGGYTF
v_gene: TRBV7-9; abundance: NA; len: 16; j_gene: TRBJ1-1; CDR3aa: CASTLGTGVMNTEAFF
v_gene: TRBV18; abundance: NA; len: 17; j_gene: TRBJ2-5; CDR3aa: CASSPLGELAGQETQYF
v_gene: TRBV6-5; abundance: once; len: 15; j_gene: TRBJ2-1; CDR3aa: CASSYSKVGLASQFF
v_gene: TRBV4-3; abundance: NA; len: 14; j_gene: TRBJ1-2; CDR3aa: CASSQGGIFYGYTF
v_gene: TRBV5-4; abundance: NA; len: 16; j_gene: TRBJ2-1; CDR3aa: CASSLAGSGSGNEQFF
v_gene: TRBV27; abundance: NA; len: 13; j_gene: TRBJ1-5; CDR3aa: CASKGDRGQPQHF
v_gene: TRBV10-2; abundance: NA; len: 14; j_gene: TRBJ2-7; CDR3aa: CASSERGVSYEQYF
v_gene: TRBV2; abundance: NA; len: 17; j_gene: TRBJ2-6; CDR3aa: CASSKLAGGPGANVLTF
v_gene: TRBV7-6; abundance: NA; len: 18; j_gene: TRBJ2-5; CDR3aa: CASSLGLRSLADQETQYF
v_gene: TRBV4-2; abundance: once; len: 15; j_gene: TRBJ2-6; CDR3aa: CASSQDSTGANVLTF
v_gene: TRBV19; abundance: few; len: 14; j_gene: TRBJ2-7; CDR3aa: CASDPGQGSYEQYF
v_gene: TRBV29-1; abundance: once; len: 11; j_gene: TRBJ2-7; CDR3aa: CSGRHSHEQYF
v_gene: TRBV5-1; abundance: NA; len: 17; j_gene: TRBJ2-1; CDR3aa: CASSFASGVLRRNEQFF
v_gene: TRBV4-3; abundance: NA; len: 14; j_gene: TRBJ1-5; CDR3aa: CASSQDITDQPQHF
v_gene: TRBV15; abundance: few; len: 13; j_gene: TRBJ2-7; CDR3aa: CATSPSGSFEQYF
v_gene: TRBV13; abundance: NA; len: 14; j_gene: TRBJ1-3; CDR3aa: CASSSDRVGNTIYF
v_gene: TRBV9; abundance: NA; len: 15; j_gene: TRBJ2-5; CDR3aa: CASSARDYPQETQYF
v_gene: TRBV19; abundance: NA; len: 15; j_gene: TRBJ1-2; CDR3aa: CASTLETAHLYGYTF
v_gene: TRBV18; abundance: few; len: 17; j_gene: TRBJ2-4; CDR3aa: CASSPPTGGLTKNIQYF
v_gene: TRBV2; abundance: NA; len: 14; j_gene: TRBJ2-7; CDR3aa: CASRRLRGPYEQYF
v_gene: TRBV2; abundance: NA; len: 14; j_gene: TRBJ2-7; CDR3aa: CASSAAGGPGEQYF